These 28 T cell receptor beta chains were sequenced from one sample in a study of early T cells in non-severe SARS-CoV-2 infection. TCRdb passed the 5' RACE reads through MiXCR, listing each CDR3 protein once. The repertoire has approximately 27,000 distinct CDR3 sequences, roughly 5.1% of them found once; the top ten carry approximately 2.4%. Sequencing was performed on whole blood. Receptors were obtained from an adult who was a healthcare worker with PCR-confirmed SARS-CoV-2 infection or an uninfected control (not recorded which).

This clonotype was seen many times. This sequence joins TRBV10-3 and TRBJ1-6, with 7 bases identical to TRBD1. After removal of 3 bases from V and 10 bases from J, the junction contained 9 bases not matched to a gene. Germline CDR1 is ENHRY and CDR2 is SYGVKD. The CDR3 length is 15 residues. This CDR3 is CAISDRGDSYSPLHF. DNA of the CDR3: TGTGCCATCAGTGATAGGGGGGACAGTTACTCACCCCTCCACTTT.

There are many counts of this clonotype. As DNA, the CDR3 is TGTGCCAGCACCAAGGGTATCTCCTACAATGAGCAGTTCTTC. It yields the protein CASTKGISYNEQFF. This sequence joins TRBV12-3 or TRBV12-4 and TRBJ2-1; D uncertain. The ends were cut back, 7 bases at V and 0 bases at J, with 10 bases in the middle. The CDR3 sequence is 14 residues long.

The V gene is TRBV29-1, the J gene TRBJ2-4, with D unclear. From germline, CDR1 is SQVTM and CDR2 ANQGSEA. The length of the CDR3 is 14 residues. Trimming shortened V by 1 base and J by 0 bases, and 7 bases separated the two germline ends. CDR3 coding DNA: TGCAGCGTTGAAGTTGCCCGAGCCAAAAACATTCAGTACTTC. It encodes CSVEVARAKNIQYF.

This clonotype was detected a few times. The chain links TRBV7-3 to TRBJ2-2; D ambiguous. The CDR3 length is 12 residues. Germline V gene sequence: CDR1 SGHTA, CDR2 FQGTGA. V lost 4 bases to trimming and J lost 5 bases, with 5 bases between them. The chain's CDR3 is CASSSSTGELFF. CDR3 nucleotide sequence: TGTGCCAGCAGCTCCTCAACCGGGGAGCTGTTTTTT.

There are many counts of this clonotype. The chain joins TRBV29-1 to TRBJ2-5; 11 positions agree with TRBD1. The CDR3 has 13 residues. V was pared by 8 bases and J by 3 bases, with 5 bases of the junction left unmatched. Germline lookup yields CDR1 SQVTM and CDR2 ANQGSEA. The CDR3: CSLRGQGEETQYF. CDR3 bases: TGCAGCCTGAGGGGACAGGGGGAAGAGACCCAGTACTTC. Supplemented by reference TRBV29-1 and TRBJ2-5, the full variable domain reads SAVISQKPSRDICQRGTSLTIQCQVDSQVTMMFWYRQQPGQSLTLIATANQGSEATYESGFVIDKFPISRPNLTFSTLTVSNMSPEDSSIYLCSLRGQGEETQYFGPGTRLLVL.

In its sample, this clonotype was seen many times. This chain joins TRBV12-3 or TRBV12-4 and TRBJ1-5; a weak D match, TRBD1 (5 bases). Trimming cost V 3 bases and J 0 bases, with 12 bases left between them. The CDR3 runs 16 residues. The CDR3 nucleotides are TGTGCCAGCAGTTTGGGGCGGGGGAATAGCAATCAGCCCCAGCATTTT. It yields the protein CASSLGRGNSNQPQHF.

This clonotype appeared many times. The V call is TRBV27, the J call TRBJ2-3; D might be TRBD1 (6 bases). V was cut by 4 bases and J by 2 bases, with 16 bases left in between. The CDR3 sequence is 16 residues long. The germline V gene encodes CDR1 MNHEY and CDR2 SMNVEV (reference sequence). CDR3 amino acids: CASSSDRPVYTDTQYF. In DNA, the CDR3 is TGTGCCAGCAGTTCTGACAGGCCAGTCTACACAGATACGCAGTATTTT.

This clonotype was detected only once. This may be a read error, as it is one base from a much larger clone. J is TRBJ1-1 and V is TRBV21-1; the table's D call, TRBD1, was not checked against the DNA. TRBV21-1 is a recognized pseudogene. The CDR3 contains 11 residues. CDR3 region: CVVRGPRPAFF. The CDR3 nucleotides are TGTGTCGTCCGGGGGCCTCGGCCTGCTTTCTTT.

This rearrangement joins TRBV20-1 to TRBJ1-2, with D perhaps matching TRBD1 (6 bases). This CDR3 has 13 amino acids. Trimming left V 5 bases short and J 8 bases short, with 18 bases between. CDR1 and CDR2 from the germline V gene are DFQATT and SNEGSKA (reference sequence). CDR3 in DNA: TGCAGTGCTGCCAAGCAGGGGTCGATAGGCTACACCTTC. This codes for CSAAKQGSIGYTF.

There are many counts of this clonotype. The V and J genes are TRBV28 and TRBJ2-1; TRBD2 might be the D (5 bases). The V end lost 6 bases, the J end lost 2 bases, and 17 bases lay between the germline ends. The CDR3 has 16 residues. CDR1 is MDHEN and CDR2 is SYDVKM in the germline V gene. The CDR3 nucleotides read TGTGCCAGCAGACAACCGGGAAGAAAAACCTACAATGAGCAGTTCTTC. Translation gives CASRQPGRKTYNEQFF.

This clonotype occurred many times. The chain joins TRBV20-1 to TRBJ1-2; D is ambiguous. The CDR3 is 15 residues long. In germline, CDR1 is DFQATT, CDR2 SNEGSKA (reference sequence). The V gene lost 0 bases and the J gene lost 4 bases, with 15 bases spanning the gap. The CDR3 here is CSARDNLGVSYGYTF. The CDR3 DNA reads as TGCAGTGCTAGAGATAATCTCGGAGTCTCCTATGGCTACACCTTC.

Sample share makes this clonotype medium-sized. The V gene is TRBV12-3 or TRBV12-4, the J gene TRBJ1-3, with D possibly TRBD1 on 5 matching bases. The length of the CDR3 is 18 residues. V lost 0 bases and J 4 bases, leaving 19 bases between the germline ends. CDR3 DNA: TGTGCCAGCAGTTTAGCAAGGCAGAGGGGCCGTCTGGGAAACACCATATATTTT. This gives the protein CASSLARQRGRLGNTIYF.

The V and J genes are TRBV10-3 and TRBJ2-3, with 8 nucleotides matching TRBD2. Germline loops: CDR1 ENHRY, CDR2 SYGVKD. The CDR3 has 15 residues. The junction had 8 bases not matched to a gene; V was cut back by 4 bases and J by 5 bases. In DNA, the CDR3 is TGTGCCATCAGTGGCGCCGCGGGAGGAGTAGATACGCAGTATTTT. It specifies CAISGAAGGVDTQYF.

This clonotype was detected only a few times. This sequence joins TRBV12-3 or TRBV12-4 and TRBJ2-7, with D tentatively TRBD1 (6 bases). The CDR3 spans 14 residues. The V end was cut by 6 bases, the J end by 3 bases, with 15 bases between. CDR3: CASSRGGQYYEQYF. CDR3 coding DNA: TGTGCCAGCAGCCGAGGCGGACAGTACTACGAGCAGTACTTC.

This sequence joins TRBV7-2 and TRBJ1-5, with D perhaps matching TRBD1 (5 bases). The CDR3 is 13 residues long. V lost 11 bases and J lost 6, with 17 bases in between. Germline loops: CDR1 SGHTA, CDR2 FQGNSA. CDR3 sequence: CALAQGHGQPQHF. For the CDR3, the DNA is TGTGCCCTCGCTCAGGGTCACGGTCAGCCCCAGCATTTT.

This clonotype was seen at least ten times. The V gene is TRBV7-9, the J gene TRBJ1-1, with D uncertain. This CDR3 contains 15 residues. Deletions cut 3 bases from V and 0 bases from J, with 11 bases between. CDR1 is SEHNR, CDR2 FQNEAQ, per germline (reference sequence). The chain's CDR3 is CASSFTGGMNTEAFF. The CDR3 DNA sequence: TGTGCCAGCAGCTTCACGGGCGGCATGAACACTGAAGCTTTCTTT.

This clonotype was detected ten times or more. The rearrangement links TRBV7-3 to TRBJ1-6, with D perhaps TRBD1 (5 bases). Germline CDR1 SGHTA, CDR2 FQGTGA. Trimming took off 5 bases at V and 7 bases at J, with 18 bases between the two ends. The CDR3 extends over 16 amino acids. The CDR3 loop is CASSKWEGRRNSPLHF. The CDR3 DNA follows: TGTGCCAGCAGCAAATGGGAGGGACGGAGGAATTCACCCCTCCACTTT. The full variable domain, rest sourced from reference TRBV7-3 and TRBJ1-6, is GAGVSQTPSNKVTEKGKYVELRCDPISGHTALYWYRQSLGQGPEFLIYFQGTGAADDSGLPNDRFFAVRPEGSVSTLKIQRTERGDSAVYLCASSKWEGRRNSPLHFGNGTRLTVT.

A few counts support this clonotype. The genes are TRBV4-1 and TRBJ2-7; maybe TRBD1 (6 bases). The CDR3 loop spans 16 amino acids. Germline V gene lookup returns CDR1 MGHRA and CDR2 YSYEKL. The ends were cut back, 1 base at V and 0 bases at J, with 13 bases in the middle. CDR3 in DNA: TGCGCCAGCAGCCAAGGGCAGGGGCGCTTCTCCTACGAGCAGTACTTC. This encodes CASSQGQGRFSYEQYF.

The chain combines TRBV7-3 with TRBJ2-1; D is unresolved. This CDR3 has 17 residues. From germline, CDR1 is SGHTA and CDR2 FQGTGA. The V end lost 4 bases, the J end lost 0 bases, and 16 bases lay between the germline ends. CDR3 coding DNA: TGTGCCAGCAGCTCCGGAACCCAGGCGAGCTCCTACAATGAGCAGTTCTTC. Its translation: CASSSGTQASSYNEQFF. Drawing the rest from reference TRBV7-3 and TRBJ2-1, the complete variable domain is GAGVSQTPSNKVTEKGKYVELRCDPISGHTALYWYRQSLGQGPEFLIYFQGTGAADDSGLPNDRFFAVRPEGSVSTLKIQRTERGDSAVYLCASSSGTQASSYNEQFFGPGTRLTVL.

The CDR3 here is CASSAGQNTGELFF. The CDR3 DNA sequence: TGCGCCAGCAGCGCGGGACAGAACACCGGGGAGCTGTTTTTT. The chain recombines TRBV5-1 with TRBJ2-2; possibly TRBD1 or TRBD2 for D (6 bases each). The CDR3 is 14 residues long. V lost 4 bases to trimming and J lost 1 base, with 8 bases between them. The germline gives CDR1 SGHRS, CDR2 YFSETQ. The variable domain in full, completed from reference TRBV5-1 and TRBJ2-2, reads KAGVTQTPRYLIKTRGQQVTLSCSPISGHRSVSWYQQTPGQGLQFLFEYFSETQRNKGNFPGRFSGRQFSNSRSEMNVSTLELGDSALYLCASSAGQNTGELFFGEGSRLTVL.

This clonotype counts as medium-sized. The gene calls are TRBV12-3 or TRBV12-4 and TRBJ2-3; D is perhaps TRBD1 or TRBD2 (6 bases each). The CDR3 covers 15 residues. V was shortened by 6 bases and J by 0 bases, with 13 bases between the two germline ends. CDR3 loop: CASSRGLPSTDTQYF. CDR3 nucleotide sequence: TGTGCCAGCAGCCGGGGGCTACCTAGCACAGATACGCAGTATTTT.

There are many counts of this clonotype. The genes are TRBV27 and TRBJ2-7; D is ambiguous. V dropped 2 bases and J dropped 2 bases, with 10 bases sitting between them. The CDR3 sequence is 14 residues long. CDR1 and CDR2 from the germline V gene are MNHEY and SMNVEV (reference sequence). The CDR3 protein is CASSLKRATYEQYF. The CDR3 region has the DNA TGTGCCAGCAGTTTAAAACGGGCCACCTACGAGCAGTACTTC.

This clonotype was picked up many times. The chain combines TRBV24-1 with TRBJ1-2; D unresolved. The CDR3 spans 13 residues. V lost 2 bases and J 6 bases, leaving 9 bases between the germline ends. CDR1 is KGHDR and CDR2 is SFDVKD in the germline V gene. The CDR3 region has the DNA TGTGCCACCAGTGATTGGAGGACGGATGGCTACACCTTC. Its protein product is CATSDWRTDGYTF.

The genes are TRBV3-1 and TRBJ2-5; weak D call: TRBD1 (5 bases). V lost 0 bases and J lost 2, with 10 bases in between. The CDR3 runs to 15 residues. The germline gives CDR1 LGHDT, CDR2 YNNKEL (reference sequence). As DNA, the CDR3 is TGTGCCAGCAGCCAAGATCCGACAGCACAAGAGACCCAGTACTTC. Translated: CASSQDPTAQETQYF.

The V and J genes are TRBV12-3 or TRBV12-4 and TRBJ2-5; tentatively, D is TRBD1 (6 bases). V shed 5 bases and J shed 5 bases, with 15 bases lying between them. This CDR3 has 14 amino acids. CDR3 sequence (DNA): TGTGCCAGCAGTCCGACTTCTCAGGGGGAGACCCAGTACTTC. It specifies CASSPTSQGETQYF.

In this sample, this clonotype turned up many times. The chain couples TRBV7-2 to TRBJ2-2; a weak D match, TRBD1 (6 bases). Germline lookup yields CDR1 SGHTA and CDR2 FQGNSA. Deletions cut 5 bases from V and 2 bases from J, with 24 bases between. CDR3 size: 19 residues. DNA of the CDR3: TGTGCCAGCAGCCAGACGGACAGACCCACTTTTTATAACACCGGGGAGCTGTTTTTT. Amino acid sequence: CASSQTDRPTFYNTGELFF.

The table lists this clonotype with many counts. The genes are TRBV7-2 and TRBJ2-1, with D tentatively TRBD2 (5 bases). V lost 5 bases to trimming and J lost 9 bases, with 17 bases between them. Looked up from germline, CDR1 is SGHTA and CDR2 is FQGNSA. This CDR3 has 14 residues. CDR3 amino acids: CASSPGFERGEQFF. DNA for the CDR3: TGTGCCAGCAGCCCCGGTTTTGAACGGGGTGAGCAGTTCTTC.

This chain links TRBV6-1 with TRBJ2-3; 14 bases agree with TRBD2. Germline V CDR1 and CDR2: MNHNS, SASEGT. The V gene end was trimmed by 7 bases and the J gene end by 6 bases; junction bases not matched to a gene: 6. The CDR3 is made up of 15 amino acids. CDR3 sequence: CASTPGLAGDDTQYF. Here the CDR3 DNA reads TGTGCCAGCACCCCGGGACTAGCGGGAGACGATACGCAGTATTTT.